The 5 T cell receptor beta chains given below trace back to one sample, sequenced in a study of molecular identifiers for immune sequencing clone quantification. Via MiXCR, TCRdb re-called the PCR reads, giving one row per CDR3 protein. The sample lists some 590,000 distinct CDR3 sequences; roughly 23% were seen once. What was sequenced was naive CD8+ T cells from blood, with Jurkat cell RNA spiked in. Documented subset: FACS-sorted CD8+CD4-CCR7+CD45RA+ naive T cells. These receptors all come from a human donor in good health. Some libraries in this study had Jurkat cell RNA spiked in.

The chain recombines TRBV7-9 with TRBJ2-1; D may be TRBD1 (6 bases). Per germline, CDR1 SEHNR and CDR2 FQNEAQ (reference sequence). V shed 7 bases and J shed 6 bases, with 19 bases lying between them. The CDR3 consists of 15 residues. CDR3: CASKSRTDLPNEQFF. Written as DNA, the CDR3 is TGTGCCAGCAAATCTAGGACAGACCTACCCAATGAGCAGTTCTTC.

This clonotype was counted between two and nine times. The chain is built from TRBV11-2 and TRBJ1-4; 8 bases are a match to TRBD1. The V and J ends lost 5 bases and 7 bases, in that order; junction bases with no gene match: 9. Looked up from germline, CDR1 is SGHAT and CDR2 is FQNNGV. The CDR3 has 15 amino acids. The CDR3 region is CASSHWGQVFEKLFF. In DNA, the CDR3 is TGTGCCAGCAGCCATTGGGGACAGGTCTTTGAAAAACTGTTTTTT.

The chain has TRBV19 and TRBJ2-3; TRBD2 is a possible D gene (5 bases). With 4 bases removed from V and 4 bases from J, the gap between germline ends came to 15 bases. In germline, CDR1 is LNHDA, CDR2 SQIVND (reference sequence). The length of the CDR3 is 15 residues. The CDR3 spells CASSSFGIVADTQYF. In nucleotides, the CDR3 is TGTGCCAGTAGTAGCTTCGGGATAGTGGCAGATACGCAGTATTTT.

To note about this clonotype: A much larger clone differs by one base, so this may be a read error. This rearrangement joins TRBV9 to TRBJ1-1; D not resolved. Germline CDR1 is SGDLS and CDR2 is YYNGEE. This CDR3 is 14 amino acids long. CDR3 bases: TGTGCCAGCAGCCCCCCGGACCGGGAGCCTGAAGCTTCCTTT. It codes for CASSPPDREPEASF.

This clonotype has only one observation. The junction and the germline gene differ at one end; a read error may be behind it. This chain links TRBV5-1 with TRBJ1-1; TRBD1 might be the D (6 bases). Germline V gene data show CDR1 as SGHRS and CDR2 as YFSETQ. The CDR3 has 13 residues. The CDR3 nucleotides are TGCGCCAGCAGCTTGGACGGGGGCACTGAAGCTTCCTTT. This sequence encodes CASSLDGGTEASF.